This TCR beta chain came from a study of tumor-infiltrating lymphocytes in primary liver carcinoma. Across the study: Staging of the tumors gave T1-T3 N0M0, with widths of about 4.2 to 10 cm. About 3.5 to 7.5 million productive TCRbeta reads were obtained from the samples, with similar numbers across tissue types. Study conclusions and caveats: Tumor-adjacent and tumor-blood pairs displayed less overlap than did pairs of tumor regions.

About this clonotype: Its antigen is as yet unknown. The germline gene is not matched at one end of the junction; a read error may be the cause.

Per germline, CDR1 SGHNT and CDR2 YENEEA. CDR3 length: 16 residues. TCR beta cDNA was made from approximately 500 ng total RNA with a constant-region primer. Slightly modified ARM-PCR served as the procedure for the TCR beta libraries. These libraries came from three rounds of nested multiplex PCR. PCR rounds one and two used TRBV1-TRBV30 forward primers with a C-beta reverse primer for about 11 cycles each. One entry per CDR3 protein, called by TCRdb with MiXCR from the multiplex PCR reads. Of hundreds of thousands of distinct CDR3 sequences listed, more than 55% were seen once; the top ten hold roughly 9%. Alongside blood RNA obtained from unsorted whole blood, germline DNA was also extracted. Chronic HBV infection was present in the patients, who were treatment-naive.

V gene TRBV11-3 combines with J gene TRBJ2-7, with 15 bases fitting TRBD2. The clonotype comes from a man in his forties with primary liver carcinoma and hepatitis B virus infection. The sequenced sample was peripheral blood. The CDR3 nucleotides are TGTGCAAGCAGCCCCTCGGGACTAGCGGGAGGAGGAGAGCAGTACTTC. The encoded protein is CASSPSGLAGGGEQYF.